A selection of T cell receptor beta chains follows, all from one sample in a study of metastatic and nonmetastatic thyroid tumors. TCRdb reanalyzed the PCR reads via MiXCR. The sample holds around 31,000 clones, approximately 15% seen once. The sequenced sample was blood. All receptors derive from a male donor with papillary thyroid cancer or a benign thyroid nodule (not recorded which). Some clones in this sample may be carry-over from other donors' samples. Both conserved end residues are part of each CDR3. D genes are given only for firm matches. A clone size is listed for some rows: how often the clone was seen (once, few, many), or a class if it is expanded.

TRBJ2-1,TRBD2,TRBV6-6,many,CASSYSSGRGNEQFF,TGTGCCAGCAGTTACTCTAGCGGGAGAGGCAATGAGCAGTTCTTC
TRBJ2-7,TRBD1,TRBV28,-,CASTLGTGGSEQYF,TGTGCCAGCACCTTGGGGACAGGGGGCTCCGAGCAGTACTTC
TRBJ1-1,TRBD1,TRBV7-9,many,CASSPGTANTEAFF,TGTGCCAGCAGCCCCGGGACAGCAAACACTGAAGCTTTCTTT
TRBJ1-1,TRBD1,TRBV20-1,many,CSAPDRGTEAFF,TGCAGTGCACCGGACAGGGGCACTGAAGCTTTCTTT
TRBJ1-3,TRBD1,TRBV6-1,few,CASSLRGISGNTIYF,TGTGCCAGCAGCCTCAGGGGGATCTCTGGAAACACCATATATTTT
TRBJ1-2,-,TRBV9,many,CASSVGDQYFYGYTF,TGTGCCAGCAGCGTAGGGGACCAGTATTTCTATGGCTACACCTTC
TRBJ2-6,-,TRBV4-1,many,CASSQADGGSGANVLTF,TGCGCCAGCAGCCAAGCGGATGGTGGCTCTGGGGCCAACGTCCTGACTTTC
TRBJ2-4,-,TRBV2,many,CASRTSTLAKNIQYF,TGTGCCAGCAGGACGTCGACCTTGGCCAAAAACATTCAGTACTTC
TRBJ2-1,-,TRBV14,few,CASSQGGGEQFF,TGTGCCAGCAGCCAAGGAGGAGGTGAGCAGTTCTTC
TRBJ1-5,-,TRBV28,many,CASSSSGGSARPQHF,TGTGCCAGCAGTTCGTCAGGTGGGTCAGCCCGTCCCCAGCATTTT
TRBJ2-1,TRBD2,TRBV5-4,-,CASSASGRNSEQFF,TGTGCCAGCAGCGCCAGCGGGAGGAATAGTGAGCAGTTCTTC
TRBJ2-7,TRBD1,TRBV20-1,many,CSARPMDRAYEQYF,TGCAGTGCTAGGCCAATGGACAGGGCCTACGAGCAGTACTTC
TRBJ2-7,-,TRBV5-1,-,CASSLGTGTGNYQYF,TGCGCCAGCAGCTTGGGGACGGGAACGGGCAACTATCAGTACTTC
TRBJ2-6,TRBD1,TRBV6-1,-,CASSHGTGESWANVLTF,TGTGCCAGCAGTCATGGTACAGGGGAGTCTTGGGCCAACGTCCTGACTTTC
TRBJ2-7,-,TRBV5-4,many,CASSLGGGYSDEQYF,TGTGCCAGCAGCTTGGGTGGGGGGTATAGCGACGAGCAGTACTTC
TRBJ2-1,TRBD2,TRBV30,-,CAWSGAGYEQFF,TGTGCCTGGAGTGGAGCGGGATATGAGCAGTTCTTC
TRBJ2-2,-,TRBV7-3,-,CASSLVRGGLNPGELFF,TGTGCCAGCAGCTTAGTTAGGGGCGGACTTAACCCCGGGGAGCTGTTTTTT
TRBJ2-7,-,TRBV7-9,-,CASSYQGGYEQYF,TGTGCGAGCAGCTACCAGGGGGGCTACGAGCAGTACTTC
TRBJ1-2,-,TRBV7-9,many,CASSLAALYGYTF,TGTGCCAGCAGCTTAGCCGCTCTCTATGGCTACACCTTC
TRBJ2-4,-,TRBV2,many,CASTPGRGRAKNIQYF,TGTGCCAGCACCCCGGGGAGGGGGCGAGCCAAAAACATTCAGTACTTC
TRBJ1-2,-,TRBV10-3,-,CAISDHVGQGASGHTF,-
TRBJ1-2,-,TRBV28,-,CASYRHLYGYTF,TGTGCCAGCTACCGCCACCTCTATGGCTACACCTTC
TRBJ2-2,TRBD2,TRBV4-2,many,CASSHPPAATSGPGELFF,TGTGCCAGCAGCCACCCCCCGGCGGCGACTAGCGGGCCCGGGGAGCTGTTTTTT
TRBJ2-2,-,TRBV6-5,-,CASSYGVGVIGELFF,TGTGCCAGCAGTTACGGGGTTGGAGTGATCGGGGAGCTGTTTTTT
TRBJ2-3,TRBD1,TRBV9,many,CASSDRGLGLDTQYF,TGTGCCAGCAGCGACAGGGGCTTAGGTCTAGATACGCAGTATTTT
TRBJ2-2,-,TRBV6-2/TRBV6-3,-,CASSYFRDTGELFF,TGTGCCAGCAGTTACTTTCGGGACACCGGGGAGCTGTTTTTT
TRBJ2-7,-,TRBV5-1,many,CASSTGQNREQYF,TGCGCCAGCAGCACCGGACAGAATCGCGAGCAGTACTTC
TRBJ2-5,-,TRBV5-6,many,CASSLRQETQYF,TGTGCCAGCAGCTTGCGGCAAGAGACCCAGTACTTC
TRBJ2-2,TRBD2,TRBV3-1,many,CASSPQGGGPGELFF,TGTGCCAGCAGCCCTCAGGGCGGGGGGCCCGGGGAGCTGTTTTTT
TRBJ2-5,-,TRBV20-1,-,CSAKGPSQETQYF,TGCAGTGCAAAGGGACCATCCCAAGAGACCCAGTACTTC
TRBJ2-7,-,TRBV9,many,CASSDDSAEQYF,TGTGCCAGCAGCGACGACTCCGCGGAGCAGTACTTC
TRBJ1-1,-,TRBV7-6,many,CASSKEAVNTEAFF,TGTGCCAGCAGCAAAGAGGCAGTGAACACTGAAGCTTTCTTT
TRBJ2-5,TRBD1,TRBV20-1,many,CSARRTGRETQYF,TGCAGTGCTAGACGGACAGGGAGGGAGACCCAGTACTTC
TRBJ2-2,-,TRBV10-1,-,CASSERVSGELFF,TGCGCCAGCAGTGAGCGGGTTTCCGGGGAGCTGTTTTTT
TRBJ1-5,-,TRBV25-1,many,CASSRGSNQPQHF,TGTGCCAGCAGCAGGGGAAGCAATCAGCCCCAGCATTTT
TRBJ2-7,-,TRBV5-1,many,CASSLSGPSYEQYF,TGCGCCAGCAGCTTGAGCGGGCCCTCCTACGAGCAGTACTTC
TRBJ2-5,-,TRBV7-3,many,CASSPGHSKGETQYF,TGTGCCAGCAGCCCTGGACACTCCAAAGGGGAGACCCAGTACTTC
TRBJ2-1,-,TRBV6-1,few,CASRRGLRVHEQFF,TGTGCCAGCCGAAGGGGCTTGAGGGTACATGAGCAGTTCTTC
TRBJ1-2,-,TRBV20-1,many,CSAEEGGNYGYTF,TGCAGTGCCGAGGAGGGGGGGAACTATGGCTACACCTTC
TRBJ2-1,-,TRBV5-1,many,CASSWGVVGVWDEQFF,TGCGCCAGCAGCTGGGGTGTGGTGGGAGTCTGGGATGAGCAGTTCTTC
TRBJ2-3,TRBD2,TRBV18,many,CASSPPLAGGTDTQYF,TGTGCCAGCTCACCACCACTAGCGGGAGGCACAGATACGCAGTATTTT
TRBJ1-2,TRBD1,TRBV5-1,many,CASSSLGTGGANYGYTF,TGCGCCAGCAGCTCGCTTGGGACAGGGGGAGCTAACTATGGCTACACCTTC
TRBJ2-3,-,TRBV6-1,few,CASSEPWGGGSGDTQYF,TGTGCCAGCAGTGAACCATGGGGCGGCGGCTCCGGGGATACGCAGTATTTT
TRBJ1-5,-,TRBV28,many,CASSLTGGRNQPQHF,TGTGCCAGCAGTTTAACGGGGGGTCGCAATCAGCCCCAGCATTTT
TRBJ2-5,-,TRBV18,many,CASSRDSQETQYF,TGTGCCAGCTCGCGGGACAGCCAAGAGACCCAGTACTTC
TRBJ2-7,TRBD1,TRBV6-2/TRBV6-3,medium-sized,CASSYNRGHEQYF,TGTGCCAGCAGTTACAACAGGGGCCACGAGCAGTACTTC
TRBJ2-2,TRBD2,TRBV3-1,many,CASSRIAGVGTGELFF,TGTGCCAGCAGCCGCATAGCGGGAGTAGGCACCGGGGAGCTGTTTTTT
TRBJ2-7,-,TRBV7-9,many,CASSFKDPGSYEQYF,TGTGCCAGCAGCTTCAAAGACCCCGGGTCCTACGAGCAGTACTTC
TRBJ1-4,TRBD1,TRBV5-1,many,CASSLGQGTEKLFF,TGCGCCAGCAGCTTAGGACAGGGGACTGAAAAACTGTTTTTT